The T cell receptor beta chain described here comes from a study of STAT5B mutations in CD4+ large granular lymphocyte leukemia (dated by TCRdb to 2022 to 2024). Some background on the complete study: Among healthy controls, the CDR3 'QG' motif was associated with a particular HLA allele. The TCRbeta repertoires of CD4+ T-cell large granular lymphocyte leukemia patients were compared with the TCRbeta repertoires of healthy blood donors. The purity of purified fractions was confirmed by flow cytometry on FACSCanto II or FACSVerse to exceed 95% among lymphocytes. On the study overall, not on this receptor specifically: Main leukemic clonotypes were private to each patient, although approximately 25% of the main leukemic clonotypes were found at low frequency in the non-leukemic repertoires of other patients. Compared with healthy CD4+ repertoires, CD4-sorted patient repertoires appeared more clonal, and this difference remained even after the putative leukemic clones were removed. The data were not HLA-matched, and the higher clonality in CD4+ T-LGLL than in CD8+ T-LGLL could be due to the relatively small sample size. TRBV06-family usage was enriched among the top patient clones (8/27) compared with healthy controls (2/35).

A remark on this clone: The antigen it binds to is not known. The input lacks base qualities; no much larger clone sits a single base away.

Via the germline V gene, CDR1 is SGHTA and CDR2 FQGNSA. The CDR3 contains 17 residues, cysteine and phenylalanine counted. The kept DNA is CDR3 alone, 51 bases in frame from the first base. Deletion took 3 bases off V and 1 base off J, with a span of 19 bases between the germline ends. The immunoSEQ assay at survey resolution was applied to genomic DNA for sequencing of TCRbeta rearrangements. In the paper's pipeline: In the TCR sequencing data, the lowest productive clonotype frequency that could be detected was 2.59 x 10-5. Only productive TCRbeta rearrangements, meaning sequences that were complete and in-frame, were kept for the analyses. Simpson clonality, calculated in the immunoSEQ Analyzer version 3.0, was used as the measure of sample clonality. Clones were categorized by frequency as very rare, small, medium, large (1-20%) or hyperexpanded (>20%). OLGA 1.2.3 estimated generation probabilities, VDJtools produced V-gene circos plots, VDJdb was queried for specificities, and GLIPH identified CDR3 motifs. This immuneACCESS table, as held by TCRdb, lists in-frame sequences with V and J called but not all clones. Of the missing ones, under half trace to an unresolved V gene in checked studies; the others have no known cause. V and J calls and clone size are those listed in that table; D and trimming were worked out from the DNA. Here the sample has under 40,000 clones; approximately 72% occur a single time. Roughly 2.5% of the sample comes from the top ten.

Buffy coats from roughly 37 blood donors, supplied by the Finnish Red Cross blood service, were used as healthy controls. All TCR-sequenced material derived from peripheral blood: patient blood samples and healthy donor buffy coats. Peripheral blood mononuclear cells were isolated by Ficoll-Hypaque gradient centrifugation. CD4+ cells were purified magnetically from the buffy coats of healthy controls. Genomic DNA was extracted with the Gentra Puregene Cell and Tissue kit and quantified on a Qubit 2.0 fluorometer. The TCR comes from a human donor in good health. The sequenced material came from CD4+ T cells from blood buffy coats. The V and J genes are TRBV7-2 and TRBJ2-7; possibly the D gene is TRBD2, per 7 matching bases. CDR3 loop: CASSFRHGGRESYEQYF. DNA sequence: TGTGCCAGCAGCTTTAGGCACGGGGGGCGGGAGTCCTACGAGCAGTACTTC.